This entry features one T cell receptor (beta chain) sequence. Which antigen it targets is not known. No clone much larger than this one lies a single base away; base qualities are absent. These data are taken from a study of Tregs in tolerant kidney transplant recipients (dated 2019 in TCRdb). As for the study more broadly: Before combined kidney and bone marrow transplantation, this study identified donor-specific regulatory T cells using TCRbeta sequencing and then followed those same cells after transplant. Several methods of expanding Tregs specific for an allogeneic donor were compared by TCRbeta repertoire sequencing in 3 healthy controls.

Genomic DNA was extracted from sorted cells with the QIAGEN DNeasy Blood and Tissue Kit for TCRbeta CDR3 sequencing. High-throughput TCRbeta CDR3 sequencing was carried out commercially through immunoSEQ, with PCR amplification with bias correction and internal controls included. For the original study's pipeline: A unique productive TCRbeta sequence was defined by the CDR3 nucleotide sequence when primers matched, and otherwise by the CDR3 amino acid sequence together with the Vbeta and Jbeta genes. As a correction for sorting error, sequences shared between sorted populations at a frequency ratio of 2:1 or less were discarded, and the remaining shared sequences were assigned to the higher population. A sequence was defined as donor-reactive if the sequence was expanded at least 5-fold in CFSE-low cells compared with unstimulated cells and had a frequency of at least 0.01% in CFSE-low cells. Jensen-Shannon divergence calculated on the top 100 TCRbeta sequences ranked by frequency was used to measure repertoire divergence. For any sample with multiple sequencing runs, sorting error was corrected in each run separately before the runs were pooled. In its TCRdb copy, this immuneACCESS table keeps in-frame sequences only and misses some clones. Where compared with another copy, unresolved V genes explain less than half of these, and the others have no known cause. D and trimming come from the DNA, and the V and J calls and clone size come from that table. This sample lists approximately 65,000 clones; around 83% were detected once. The ten largest clones add up to about 4% of the sample.

Based on the germline V gene, the CDR1 and CDR2 sequences are KGHSH and LQKENI. Trimmed from V: 5 bases; trimmed from J: 8 bases; junction bases lacking a gene match: 13. The CDR3 starts with the cysteine, ends with the phenylalanine, and has 15 residues. The retained sequence is limited to the CDR3, 45 bases, with the frame set at the first base. Overall results and qualifications from the work: Because the study included only a small number of patients, the results must be confirmed in larger populations and under other immunosuppression protocols. Expanding Tregs with activated donor B cells appeared to identify the most biologically relevant and donor-specific TCRbeta repertoire. Biological reproducibility was not directly assessed, although technical replication error appeared to be minimal.

Thawed PBMCs were FACS-sorted into unstimulated Tregs (CD4+CD25+CD127-), CD4+ non-Tregs (CD4+CD25-), CD4 cells and CD8 cells. Blood from healthy controls was obtained either as purchased buffy coats or from healthy volunteers. Healthy control blood was processed to PBMCs by Ficoll density gradient and cryopreserved, and patient PBMCs were collected before and after transplant. The sequenced material came from CD4+ T cells from blood. The sequence derives from a human donor in good health. The V and J segments used are TRBV18 and TRBJ2-3, with 7 junctional bases fitting TRBD1. The CDR3: CASSGDRVSSGTQYF. The base sequence is TGTGCCAGCTCAGGAGACAGGGTTTCTTCTGGTACGCAGTATTTT.